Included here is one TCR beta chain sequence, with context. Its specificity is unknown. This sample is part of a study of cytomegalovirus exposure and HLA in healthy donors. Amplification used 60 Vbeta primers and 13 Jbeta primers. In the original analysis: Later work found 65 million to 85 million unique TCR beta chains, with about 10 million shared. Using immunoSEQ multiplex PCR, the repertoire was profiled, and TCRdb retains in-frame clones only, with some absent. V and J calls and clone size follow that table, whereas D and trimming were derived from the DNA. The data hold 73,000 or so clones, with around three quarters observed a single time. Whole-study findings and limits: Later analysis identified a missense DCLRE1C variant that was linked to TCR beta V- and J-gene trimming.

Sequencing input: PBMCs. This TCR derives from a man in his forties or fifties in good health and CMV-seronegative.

The CDR3 loop is CASILLPGQGHNQPQHF. The CDR3 coding sequence is TGTGCCAGCATCCTACTACCGGGACAGGGGCACAATCAGCCCCAGCATTTT. This chain connects TRBV7-4 to TRBJ1-5; 10 bases map to TRBD1. Trimming cost V 7 bases and J 3 bases; bases outside gene matches: 12. Germline CDR1 SGHVT, CDR2 SQSDAQ. The CDR3 runs 17 residues.